Below, one T cell receptor beta chain is given with its context. This record comes from a study of T cell responses to AZD1222 COVID-19 vaccine. V lost 5 bases to trimming and J lost 5 bases, with 9 bases between them. Germline V gives CDR1 LNHDA, CDR2 SQIVND (reference sequence). CDR3 length: 12 amino acids. Assay used: immunoSEQ multiplex PCR; TCRdb lists only in-frame clones, some missing. The profile shows tens of thousands of clones, about 80% of them singletons. This chain uses TRBV19 with TRBJ1-2; D uncertain. Sequenced material: peripheral blood, taken 28 days after the second AZD1222 dose. The sequence derives from an adult who received the AZD1222 COVID-19 vaccine. The CDR3 region is CASSAISYGYTF. In nucleotides, the CDR3 is TGTGCCAGTAGTGCCATAAGTTATGGCTACACCTTC.